The rows below give T cell receptor beta chains drawn from one sample of a study of T cell responses to AZD1222 COVID-19 vaccine. TCRdb's table, derived via immunoSEQ multiplex PCR, lists solely in-frame clones and lacks some. The table shows some 120,000 clones, with approximately 85% occurring only once. This specimen consisted of peripheral blood, obtained on day 0 of MenACWY control vaccination. The receptors shown here come from an adult in good health. Both conserved end residues are part of each CDR3. A D gene is named only where the DNA matches it firmly. Expanded clones get a size class; other rows say once, few or many, or leave the size out.

clone_size j_call d_call v_call cdr3_nt cdr3_aa
. TRBJ2-7 . TRBV5-1 TGCGCCAGCAGCTTGCGACAGGACTACGAGCAGTACTTC CASSLRQDYEQYF
. TRBJ2-7 TRBD1 TRBV6-5 TGTGCCGCAAGTCGAGGGACAGGGTTGTACGAGCAGTACTTC CAASRGTGLYEQYF
. TRBJ2-1 TRBD1 TRBV9 TGTGCCAGCAGCGCCGACAGGGGTTGGGCATACAATGAGCAGTTCTTC CASSADRGWAYNEQFF
. TRBJ2-7 . TRBV21-1 TGTGCCAGCAGGGGTTGGGAGCAGTACTTC CASRGWEQYF
. TRBJ2-3 TRBD2 TRBV5-1 TGCGCCAGCAGCTTGGGCCCTAGCGGGAGCACAGATACGCAGTATTTT CASSLGPSGSTDTQYF
once TRBJ2-7 TRBD1 TRBV3-1/TRBV3-2 TGTGCCATTGGACAGGGTCGGGAGCAGTACTTC CAIGQGREQYF
. TRBJ1-2 . TRBV5-4 TGTGCCAGCAGCTACAGGGACGGCTACACCTTC CASSYRDGYTF
. TRBJ2-2 . TRBV24-1 TGTGCCACCAGTGAGACTAGGGGATTGAACACCGGGGAGCTGTTTTTT CATSETRGLNTGELFF
. TRBJ2-7 . TRBV14 TGTGCCAGCAGCCACGCCGGGGTTGGACAAAGCGAGTACTTC CASSHAGVGQSEYF
. TRBJ2-1 . TRBV6-4 TGTGCCAGCAGTTACGGACTGGGGTCGGATGAGCAGTTCTTC CASSYGLGSDEQFF
. TRBJ1-4 . TRBV5-1 TGCGCCAGCAGCTTGGGGGCAGGGGACGAAAAACTGTTTTTT CASSLGAGDEKLFF
. TRBJ2-3 . TRBV7-9 TGTGCCAGCGACCGAACAGATACGCAGTATTTT CASDRTDTQYF
. TRBJ2-7 . TRBV10-3 TGTGCCCCGGCGGAGGTGGGGTGCGAGCAGTACTTC CAPAEVGCEQYF
few TRBJ1-5 . TRBV4-1 TGCGCCAGCAGCCAAGATCGCCACCAGCCCCAGCATTTT CASSQDRHQPQHF
. TRBJ1-3 . TRBV7-3 TGTGCCAGCAGCTTACAGGGAGCTGGAAACACCATATATTTT CASSLQGAGNTIYF
. TRBJ2-7 TRBD2 TRBV18 TGTGCCAGCTCACCTCGACTAGCGGGCTCGAGCTACGAGCAGTACTTC CASSPRLAGSSYEQYF
. TRBJ1-1 . TRBV7-9 TGTGCCAGCAGCCAAACAGGTGCCACTGAAGCTTTCTTT CASSQTGATEAFF
. TRBJ1-5 . TRBV5-5 TGTGCCAGCAGCGAGCGTCCGGGGGCAGGTCAGCCCCAGCATTTT CASSERPGAGQPQHF
. TRBJ1-1 . TRBV7-6 TGTGCCAGCAGCCATCCTACGGCCGTGAACACTGAAGCTTTCTTT CASSHPTAVNTEAFF
. TRBJ2-7 TRBD2 TRBV28 TGTGCCAGCAGTGGGTCCGGGACTAGCGGGAGGAGACAGTACTTC CASSGSGTSGRRQYF
. TRBJ2-3 . TRBV6-6 TGTGCCAGCAGTAATAGACAGAGCCTTAGCACAGATACGCAGTATTTT CASSNRQSLSTDTQYF
. TRBJ2-4 TRBD1 TRBV18 TGTGCCAGCTCACCACTAGGACAGGCTTTAGCCAAAAACATTCAGTACTTC CASSPLGQALAKNIQYF
once TRBJ2-2 TRBD2 TRBV25-1 TGTGCCAGCAGTGAATCCCGCCCCGGGACTAGCGGGGAGCTGTTTTTT CASSESRPGTSGELFF
. TRBJ2-3 . TRBV6-2/TRBV6-3 TGTGCCAGCAGTCCAAGGGGTGTGACGGACACAGATACGCAGTATTTT CASSPRGVTDTDTQYF
. TRBJ2-7 . TRBV12-5 TGTGCTAGTGGTTTGGAACCTGGGGGTGCCTACGAGCAGTACTTC CASGLEPGGAYEQYF
. TRBJ1-1 . TRBV5-1 TGCGCCAGCAGTGGGGCAGGGAAGGATACTGAAGCTTTCTTT CASSGAGKDTEAFF
. TRBJ1-3 . TRBV25-1 TGTGCCAGCTCCGGCGGACTCGTCGGAAACACCATATATTTT CASSGGLVGNTIYF
once TRBJ1-5 . TRBV7-8 TGTGCCAGCAGCTTAGTAGGGGGCAATCAGCCCCAGCATTTT CASSLVGGNQPQHF
. TRBJ1-5 . TRBV28 TGTGCCAGCAGGCCTACAGGGTTTAGTAATCAGCCCCAGCATTTT CASRPTGFSNQPQHF
once TRBJ2-5 . TRBV18 TGTGCCAGCTCACGGAGGGAAGAGACCCAGTACTTC CASSRREETQYF
. TRBJ2-1 . TRBV30 TGTGCCCCCATAGAGGGAGTTAAAAATGAGCAGTTCTTC CAPIEGVKNEQFF
. TRBJ2-3 . TRBV4-1 TGCGCCAGCAGCCTTGAGTGGGGGCGACCAGATACGCAGTATTTT CASSLEWGRPDTQYF
once TRBJ2-1 . TRBV2 TGTGCCAGCAGTCCCGCCAACCCGGGGGAGCAGTTCTTC CASSPANPGEQFF
. TRBJ2-1 . TRBV9 TGTGCCAGCAGCGGACCATCTAGGAATGAGCAGTTCTTC CASSGPSRNEQFF
. TRBJ1-1 . TRBV20-1 TGCAGTGCTAGCGTCGGAGCTTTCTTT CSASVGAFF
. TRBJ2-2 . TRBV6-5 TGTGCCAGCAGTTCACTTCTAGGACCGAGAACCGGGGAGCTGTTTTTT CASSSLLGPRTGELFF
. TRBJ1-5 TRBD1 TRBV5-4 TGTGCCAGCAGCCCAGGGGGCAGCGGCAATCAGCCCCAGCATTTT CASSPGGSGNQPQHF
once TRBJ1-1 . TRBV6-5 TGTGCCAGCAGTCTACAAGGGGGGGACACTGAAGCTTTCTTT CASSLQGGDTEAFF
. TRBJ2-3 . TRBV19 TGTGCCAGTAGTATAGCCGGGGTGGATACGCAGTATTTT CASSIAGVDTQYF
once TRBJ1-3 TRBD1 TRBV6-5 TGTGCCAGCAGGACAGGGGGCTGGAACACCATATATTTT CASRTGGWNTIYF
few TRBJ1-2 . TRBV2 TGTGCCAGCAGTCTCGGACAAGTCTCTGGCTACACCTTC CASSLGQVSGYTF
. TRBJ2-7 . TRBV7-9 TGTGCCAGCAGCTCCTTTATTCCGGGACACTACGAGCAGTACTTC CASSSFIPGHYEQYF
. TRBJ1-2 . TRBV6-1 TGTGCCAGCAGTGAGATTCATGGCGGCTACACCTTC CASSEIHGGYTF
. TRBJ2-5 TRBD1 TRBV18 TGTGCCAGCTCCCCGACAGGGATGGAGACCCAGTACTTC CASSPTGMETQYF
. TRBJ2-2 TRBD2 TRBV7-9 TGTGCCAGCAGCCCAGGGACTAGCGGGAGCGCCACCGGGGAGCTGTTTTTT CASSPGTSGSATGELFF
. TRBJ2-7 . TRBV5-5 TGTGCCAGCAGCTTGAAGGGGTACGAGCAGTACTTC CASSLKGYEQYF
. TRBJ2-7 . TRBV9 TGTGCCAGCAGCGTAGGGGTTCCCGCCGCCTCCTACGAGCAGTACTTC CASSVGVPAASYEQYF
once TRBJ2-2 . TRBV6-5 TGTGCCAGCGGGCACTACACCGGGGAGCTGTTTTTT CASGHYTGELFF
. TRBJ2-2 TRBD1 TRBV24-1 TGTGCCACCAGACCGGGACAGGGATACACCGGGGAGCTGTTTTTT CATRPGQGYTGELFF
. TRBJ2-3 . TRBV29-1 TGCAGCGTTGAAGCATATCGATCGAGAGATACGCAGTATTTT CSVEAYRSRDTQYF
. TRBJ1-4 . TRBV28 TGTGCCACCCTGGGGGGAGGCGAAAAACTGTTTTTT CATLGGGEKLFF
. TRBJ2-3 . TRBV10-3 TGTGCCATCAGTGATTTTTCGGCTAGGCGCACAGATACGCAGTATTTT CAISDFSARRTDTQYF
. TRBJ2-7 . TRBV18 TGTGCCAGCTCACCTCTTGACGAGCAGTACTTC CASSPLDEQYF
. TRBJ2-5 . TRBV19 TGTGCCAGTAGTATAGAGGGATCCAGGAGGAGCGGAGAGACCCAGTACTTC CASSIEGSRRSGETQYF
once TRBJ2-7 . TRBV7-2 TGTGCCAGCAGCTTCAGCAGGGACTCCTACGAGCAGTACTTC CASSFSRDSYEQYF